One T cell receptor beta chain is described in this entry. The record originates from a study of blood T cells in healthy people across ages. Study-wide background: About one barcoded beta molecule per two T cells was the capture yield of template switching.

Primers used in a second PCR of about 6 to 11 cycles were a sample-barcoded 5' primer and a J-beta primer mix. Each cDNA molecule, via a template-switch adaptor with 12 random nucleotides, was tagged. Each CDR3 protein gets one entry after TCRdb re-called the 5' RACE reads with MiXCR. The sample records some 320,000 distinct CDR3 sequences, 25% to 30% being singletons. Germline assignment: CDR1 SQVTM and CDR2 ANQGSEA. This CDR3 contains 15 residues. J is TRBJ2-1 and V is TRBV29-1; weak D call: TRBD1 (5 bases). The J call may be mistaken, given a closer DNA end match to TRBJ2-5. The sequencing sample was made of blood. The receptor was derived from a woman aged 70-85 years in good health. CDR3 sequence reads: CSVEASLGAPMSQYF. CDR3 sequence (DNA): TGCAGCGTTGAAGCTAGTCTAGGGGCCCCCATGTCCCAGTACTTC.